The 18 T cell receptor beta chains presented below share a single source sample, sequenced in a study of blood T cell repertoires in COVID-19. TCRdb keeps only in-frame clones here, not all; method: immunoSEQ multiplex PCR. The table shows fewer than 300,000 clones, with 65% to 90% occurring only once. The sample consisted of PBMCs or T cells enriched from blood (not recorded which). The receptors originated from a man younger than 35 who had recovered from COVID-19.

The chain recombines TRBV7-8 with TRBJ2-5, with D possibly being TRBD1 (5 bases). The CDR3 sequence is 17 residues long. Germline V gives CDR1 SGHVS, CDR2 FQNEAQ. V was clipped by 1 base and J by 1 base, with 16 bases between them. As DNA, the CDR3 is TGTGCCAGCAGCTTAGATACGGTCAGGGTAAGCCAAGAGACCCAGTACTTC. This codes for CASSLDTVRVSQETQYF.

This chain connects TRBV21-1 to TRBJ1-1; TRBD1 is taken as the D call from the table, unchecked against the DNA. TRBV21-1 corresponds to a pseudogene. The CDR3 is 15 amino acids. CDR3 in amino acids: CASSGDSPPNTEAFF. CDR3 nucleotide sequence: TGTGCCAGCAGCGGGGACAGTCCCCCGAACACTGAAGCTTTCTTT.

This rearrangement joins TRBV28 to TRBJ2-5, with 12 positions matching TRBD2. Germline V gene data show CDR1 as MDHEN and CDR2 as SYDVKM. The CDR3 contains 15 residues. V shed 2 bases, J shed 6 bases, and the junction held 4 bases outside the gene matches. The CDR3 DNA sequence: TGTGCCAGCAGTTTACCTAGCGGGAGGGGGCAGACCCAGTACTTC. It yields the protein CASSLPSGRGQTQYF.

This clone turned up a few times. J is TRBJ1-2 and V is TRBV2, with TRBD1 identical over 7 bases. The CDR3 runs 13 residues. Trimming cost V 5 bases and J 4 bases; bases outside gene matches: 4. Germline CDR1 reads SNHLY; CDR2 reads FYNNEI. The CDR3 is CASSRDRTYGYTF. As DNA, the CDR3 is TGTGCCAGCAGTCGGGACAGAACCTATGGCTACACCTTC.

The V call is TRBV11-2, the J call TRBJ1-2; a weak D match, TRBD1 (6 bases). The ends were cut back, 1 base at V and 8 bases at J, with 11 bases in the middle. The CDR3 spans 13 residues. Germline V gene sequence: CDR1 SGHAT, CDR2 FQNNGV. The CDR3 coding sequence is TGTGCCAGCAGCTTAGGACAGGACCAAGGCTACACCTTC. Translation gives CASSLGQDQGYTF.

The rearrangement uses TRBV10-2 and TRBJ1-1; D gene uncertain. Germline V gives CDR1 WSHSY, CDR2 SAAADI. This CDR3 comprises 13 residues. The V end lost 4 bases, the J end lost 2 bases, and 8 bases lay between the germline ends. The CDR3 loop is CASSAVGNTEAFF. CDR3 nucleotides: TGCGCCAGCAGTGCCGTTGGCAACACTGAAGCTTTCTTT.

This clone was counted a single time. The CDR3 protein is CASWTSGSARQYF. The CDR3 bases are TGTGCCAGCTGGACTAGCGGGAGCGCCCGGCAGTACTTC. The chain carries TRBV6-5 and TRBJ2-7; 13 bases align to TRBD2. The CDR3 is 13 amino acids. Germline V gene lookup returns CDR1 MNHEY and CDR2 SVGAGI. V lost 8 bases to trimming and J lost 9 bases; unmatched junction nucleotides: 7.

The rearrangement links TRBV19 to TRBJ2-7; TRBD1 might be the D (6 bases). Germline assignment: CDR1 LNHDA and CDR2 SQIVND (reference sequence). This CDR3 has 14 residues. Between the trimmed V and J ends, which lost 1 base and 3 bases, there was a span of 10 bases. The CDR3, as DNA: TGTGCCAGTAGTATAGTTCAGGGGAGCTACGAGCAGTACTTC. Translated, it gives CASSIVQGSYEQYF. Full variable domain (remainder filled in from reference TRBV19 and TRBJ2-7): DGGITQSPKYLFRKEGQNVTLSCEQNLNHDAMYWYRQDPGQGLRLIYYSQIVNDFQKGDIAEGYSVSREKKESFPLTVTSAQKNPTAFYLCASSIVQGSYEQYFGPGTRLTVT.

This chain's CDR3 is CASSYSQGNEQFF. The CDR3 DNA sequence: TGTGCCAGCAGTTACTCGCAGGGCAATGAGCAGTTCTTC. The J gene is TRBJ2-1, the V gene TRBV6-5; D is perhaps TRBD1 (5 bases). V dropped 0 bases and J dropped 6 bases, with 6 bases sitting between them. This CDR3 comprises 13 residues. The germline V gene has CDR1 MNHEY and CDR2 SVGAGI.

The rearrangement links TRBV3-1 (or the pseudogene TRBV3-2) to TRBJ1-5; unclear D gene. V lost 2 bases, J lost 2 bases, and 10 bases lay in between. This CDR3 region has 15 residues. CDR1 is LGHDT, CDR2 YNNKEL, per germline (reference sequence). Written as DNA, the CDR3 is TGTGCCAGCAGCCAATTTAATGGAGGCAATCAGCCCCAGCATTTT. This translates into CASSQFNGGNQPQHF.

The chain employs TRBV5-1 and TRBJ1-1; TRBD1 aligns across 8 bases. This CDR3 spans 14 amino acids. V lost 4 bases, J lost 1 base, and 3 bases stayed unmatched. CDR1 SGHRS and CDR2 YFSETQ come from the germline V gene. The CDR3 loop is CASSLTGANTEAFF. The CDR3, as DNA: TGCGCCAGCAGCCTGACAGGGGCGAACACTGAAGCTTTCTTT.

The gene calls are TRBV19 and TRBJ1-5, with D unresolved. Trimming took off 2 bases at V and 5 bases at J, with 13 bases between the two ends. The CDR3 is 15 amino acids. Per germline, CDR1 LNHDA and CDR2 SQIVND (reference sequence). This CDR3 reads CASSISFRGYQPQHF. CDR3 in DNA: TGTGCCAGTAGTATATCGTTCCGGGGATATCAGCCCCAGCATTTT.

The V gene is TRBV24-1, the J gene TRBJ1-4, with a tentative D call TRBD1 (6 bases). The CDR3 has 15 residues. V lost 7 bases and J lost 0, with 11 bases in between. The germline V gene has CDR1 KGHDR and CDR2 SFDVKD. The CDR3 DNA reads as TGTGCCACCAGCCAGGGGCGGGCAACTAATGAAAAACTGTTTTTT. Protein sequence: CATSQGRATNEKLFF.

The V call is TRBV19, the J call TRBJ1-5, with a weak D call TRBD1 (5 bases). This CDR3 is built from 13 residues. The germline V and J ends were trimmed by 5 bases and 8 bases, with 13 bases remaining between them. Germline loops: CDR1 LNHDA, CDR2 SQIVND (reference sequence). This CDR3 reads CASSFRGSEPQHF. The CDR3 DNA reads TGTGCCAGTAGTTTTCGGGGGAGCGAGCCCCAGCATTTT.

The chain has TRBV30 and TRBJ1-2; the D is unclear. The CDR3 has 12 residues. From germline, CDR1 is GTSNPN and CDR2 SVGIG (reference sequence). The germline V and J ends were trimmed by 0 bases and 3 bases, with 5 bases remaining between them. CDR3 sequence (DNA): TGTGCCTGGAGTGTACGGGACTATGGCTACACCTTC. Translation gives CAWSVRDYGYTF.

This sequence joins TRBV10-3 and TRBJ1-3; weak D call: TRBD1 (6 bases). With 5 bases removed from V and 0 bases from J, the gap between germline ends came to 11 bases. Germline CDR1 is ENHRY and CDR2 is SYGVKD. This CDR3 region has 15 residues. The CDR3, as DNA: TGTGCCATCAGTTGGGGGCTTACCTCTGGAAACACCATATATTTT. It codes for CAISWGLTSGNTIYF.

This sequence joins TRBV20-1 and TRBJ2-3, with 11 nucleotides matching TRBD2. This CDR3 has 22 residues. With 3 bases clipped from V and 2 bases from J, the junction kept 25 bases outside the gene matches. CDR1 DFQATT and CDR2 SNEGSKA come from the germline V gene (reference sequence). The chain's CDR3 is CSASWPFTGLAEQNHYTDTQYF. CDR3 in DNA: TGCAGTGCTAGTTGGCCTTTTACGGGACTAGCGGAGCAGAACCATTACACAGATACGCAGTATTTT.

The chain is built from TRBV29-1 and TRBJ1-5; 7 bases match TRBD1. Losses at the gene ends were 6 bases for V and 2 bases for J; bases not matched to a gene: 4. Germline-derived CDR1 and CDR2 are SQVTM and ANQGSEA. This CDR3 has 13 amino acids. In nucleotides, the CDR3 is TGCAGCGTAGCCGACAGGGGCAATCAGCCCCAGCATTTT. As protein: CSVADRGNQPQHF.